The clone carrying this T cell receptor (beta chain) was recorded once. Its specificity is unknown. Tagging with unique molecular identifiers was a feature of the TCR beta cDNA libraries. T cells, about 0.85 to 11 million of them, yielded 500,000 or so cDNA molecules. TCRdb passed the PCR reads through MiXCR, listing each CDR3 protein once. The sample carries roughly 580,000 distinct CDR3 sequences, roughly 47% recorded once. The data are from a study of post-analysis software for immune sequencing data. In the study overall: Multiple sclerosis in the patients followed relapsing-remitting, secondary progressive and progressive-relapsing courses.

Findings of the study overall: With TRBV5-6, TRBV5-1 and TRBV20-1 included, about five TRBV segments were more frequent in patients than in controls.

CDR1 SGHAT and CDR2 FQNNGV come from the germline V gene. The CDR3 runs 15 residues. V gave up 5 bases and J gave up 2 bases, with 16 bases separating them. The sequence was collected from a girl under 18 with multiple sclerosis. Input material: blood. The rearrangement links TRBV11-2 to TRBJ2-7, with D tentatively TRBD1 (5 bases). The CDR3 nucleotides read TGTGCCAGCAGCCCAAGGCCGACAGAGCCCTACGAGCAGTACTTC. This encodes CASSPRPTEPYEQYF. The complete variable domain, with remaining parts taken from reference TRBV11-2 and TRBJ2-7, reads EAGVAQSPRYKIIEKRQSVAFWCNPISGHATLYWYQQILGQGPKLLIQFQNNGVVDDSQLPKDRFSAERLKGVDSTLKIQPAKLEDSAVYLCASSPRPTEPYEQYFGPGTRLTVT.